The T cell receptor beta chain under discussion was sequenced for a study of identical twins. Findings of the study overall: Monozygotic twin pairs showed more out-of-frame TCR alpha sharing than models estimated.

The CDR3 sequence is 20 residues long. The germline V and J ends were trimmed by 0 bases and 4 bases, with 26 bases remaining between them. CDR1 and CDR2 from the germline V gene are LGHNA and YSLEER. Template switching added a universal primer site, and cDNA bore unique molecular identifiers. Using its own MiXCR run on the 5' RACE reads, TCRdb lists one record per CDR3 protein. The top ten hold 0.91% of the sample, which has 520,000 or so distinct CDR3 sequences, less than 25% seen once. This clonotype was found a few times. Its antigen is unidentified. These records were also assigned to another study, of T cells expressing NK-cell markers. Per that paper: More than 5 donors carried dominant NKG2C+ clonotypes that made up 1.0-7.0% of their CD8+ T cells.

This clonotype was obtained from a woman between 18 and 30 years old in good health. V is TRBV4-3 and J is TRBJ2-3; D is ambiguous. The sequenced sample consisted of CD4+ T cells sorted from blood. CDR3 nucleotides: TGCGCCAGCAGCCAAGATATACCCCGGAGTATTAGTATACGGGCAGATACGCAGTATTTT. Its protein is CASSQDIPRSISIRADTQYF.